This section outlines one TCR beta chain sequence together with its context. The antigen remains undetermined. The data were obtained in a study of cytomegalovirus exposure and HLA in healthy donors. V shed 0 bases and J shed 1 base, with 9 bases lying between them. The CDR3 runs to 15 residues. Germline V gene sequence: CDR1 KGHSH, CDR2 LQKENI. Broader study findings: It was taken for granted in presence/absence analyses that sequencing depth across donors was roughly uniform.

The study ran its PCR with 60 Vbeta and 13 Jbeta primers. Sequenced by immunoSEQ multiplex PCR; TCRdb stores in-frame clones only, minus some. The table records approximately 77,000 clones, about 71% of them present only once. Sequenced sample: PBMCs. The V and J genes are TRBV18 and TRBJ1-1; D not resolved. The clonotype originates from a woman aged 40 to 50 in good health and CMV-seronegative. CDR3 DNA sequence: TGTGCCAGCTCACCACCCACCAGTTGGAACACTGAAGCTTTCTTT. Its translation: CASSPPTSWNTEAFF.